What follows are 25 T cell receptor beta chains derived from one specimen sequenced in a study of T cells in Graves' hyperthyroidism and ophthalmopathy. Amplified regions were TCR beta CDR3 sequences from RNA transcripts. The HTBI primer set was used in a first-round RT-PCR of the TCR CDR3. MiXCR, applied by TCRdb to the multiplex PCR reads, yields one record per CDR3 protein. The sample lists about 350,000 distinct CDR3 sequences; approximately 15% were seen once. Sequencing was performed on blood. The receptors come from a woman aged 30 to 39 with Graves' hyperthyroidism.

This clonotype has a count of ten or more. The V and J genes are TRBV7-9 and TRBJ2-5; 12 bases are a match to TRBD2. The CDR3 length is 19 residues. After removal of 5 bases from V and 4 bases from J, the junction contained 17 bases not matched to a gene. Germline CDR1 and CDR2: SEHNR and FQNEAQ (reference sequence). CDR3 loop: CASSPPPSRLAGAGETQYF. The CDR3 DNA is TGTGCCAGCAGCCCACCCCCAAGCAGACTAGCGGGAGCTGGAGAGACCCAGTACTTC.

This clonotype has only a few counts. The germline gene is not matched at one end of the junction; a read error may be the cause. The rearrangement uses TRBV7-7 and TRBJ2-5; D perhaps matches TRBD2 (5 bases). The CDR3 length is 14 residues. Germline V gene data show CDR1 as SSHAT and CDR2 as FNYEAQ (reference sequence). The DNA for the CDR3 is TGTGCTAGCAGCTTGGGAGCGGCCCAAGAGACCCAGTACTTC. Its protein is CASSLGAAQETQYF. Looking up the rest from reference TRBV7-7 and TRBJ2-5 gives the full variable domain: GAGVSQSPRYKVTKRGQDVTLRCDPISSHATLYWYQQALGQGPEFLTYFNYEAQPDKSGLPSDRFSAERPEGSISTLTIQRTEQRDSAMYRCASSLGAAQETQYFGPGTRLLVL.

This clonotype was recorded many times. The CDR3 region has the DNA TGTGCCAGCAGCGTGGAATTAGCGGGATCTGAGCAGTACTTC. Translation: CASSVELAGSEQYF. V and J are TRBV7-9 and TRBJ2-7, with 8 bases lining up with TRBD2. Per germline, CDR1 SEHNR and CDR2 FQNEAQ (reference sequence). The CDR3 consists of 14 residues. V shed 5 bases and J 7 bases; nucleotides not matched to a gene: 10.

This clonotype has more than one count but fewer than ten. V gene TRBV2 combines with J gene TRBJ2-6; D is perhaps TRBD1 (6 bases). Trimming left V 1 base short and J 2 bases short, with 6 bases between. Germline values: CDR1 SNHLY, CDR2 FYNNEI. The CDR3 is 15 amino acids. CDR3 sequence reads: CASSEGGPGANVLTF. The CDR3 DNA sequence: TGTGCCAGCAGTGAAGGGGGGCCTGGGGCCAACGTCCTGACTTTC.

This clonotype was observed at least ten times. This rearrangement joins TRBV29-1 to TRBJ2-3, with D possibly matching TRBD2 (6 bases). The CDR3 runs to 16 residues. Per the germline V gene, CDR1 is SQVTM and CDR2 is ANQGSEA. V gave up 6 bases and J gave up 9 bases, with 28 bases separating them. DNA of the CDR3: TGCAGCGTGGATTACCCTACAGGCGGGGTTGAAGGGACGCAGTATTTT. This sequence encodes CSVDYPTGGVEGTQYF.

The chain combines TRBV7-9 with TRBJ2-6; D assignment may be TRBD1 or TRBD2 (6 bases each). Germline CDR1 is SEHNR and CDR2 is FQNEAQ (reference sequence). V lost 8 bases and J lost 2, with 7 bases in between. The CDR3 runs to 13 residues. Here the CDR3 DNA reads TGTGCCAGCGGGGGGCCTGGGGCCAACGTCCTGACTTTC. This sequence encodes CASGGPGANVLTF.

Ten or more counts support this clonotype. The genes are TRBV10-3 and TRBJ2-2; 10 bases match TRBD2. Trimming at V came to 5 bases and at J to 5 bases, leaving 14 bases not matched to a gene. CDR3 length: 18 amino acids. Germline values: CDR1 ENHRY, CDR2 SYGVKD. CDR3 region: CAISKDGFSGRYTGELFF. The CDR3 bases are TGTGCCATCAGTAAGGACGGATTTAGCGGGAGGTATACCGGGGAGCTGTTTTTT.

CDR3 amino acids: CASSIGGGPYNEQFF. The CDR3 nucleotides are TGTGCCAGCAGCATAGGGGGAGGGCCATACAATGAGCAGTTCTTC. The chain recombines TRBV7-2 with TRBJ2-1, with a possible D match to TRBD2 (7 bases). Germline-derived CDR1 and CDR2 are SGHTA and FQGNSA. CDR3 size: 15 residues. V was cut by 5 bases and J by 4 bases, with 15 bases left in between.

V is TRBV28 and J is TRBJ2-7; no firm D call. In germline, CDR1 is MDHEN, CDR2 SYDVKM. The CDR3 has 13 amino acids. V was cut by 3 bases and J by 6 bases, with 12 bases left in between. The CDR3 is CASSFSFLGEQYF. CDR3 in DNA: TGTGCCAGCAGTTTTTCTTTCCTGGGCGAGCAGTACTTC. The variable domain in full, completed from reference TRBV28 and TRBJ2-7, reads DVKVTQSSRYLVKRTGEKVFLECVQDMDHENMFWYRQDPGLGLRLIYFSYDVKMKEKGDIPEGYSVSREKKERFSLILESASTNQTSMYLCASSFSFLGEQYFGPGTRLTVT.

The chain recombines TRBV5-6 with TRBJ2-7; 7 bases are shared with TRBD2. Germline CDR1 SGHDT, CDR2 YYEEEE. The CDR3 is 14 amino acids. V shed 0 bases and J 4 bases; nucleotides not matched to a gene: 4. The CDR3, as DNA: TGTGCCAGCAGCTTGGCCCTAGCGGATTACGAGCAGTACTTC. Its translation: CASSLALADYEQYF.

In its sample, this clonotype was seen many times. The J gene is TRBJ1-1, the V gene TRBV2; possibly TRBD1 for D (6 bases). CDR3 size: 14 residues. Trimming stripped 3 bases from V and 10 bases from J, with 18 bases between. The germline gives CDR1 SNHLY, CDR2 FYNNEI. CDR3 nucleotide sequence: TGTGCCAGCAGTGAGGGGACACCCCCCGAGGTAGCTTTCTTT. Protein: CASSEGTPPEVAFF.

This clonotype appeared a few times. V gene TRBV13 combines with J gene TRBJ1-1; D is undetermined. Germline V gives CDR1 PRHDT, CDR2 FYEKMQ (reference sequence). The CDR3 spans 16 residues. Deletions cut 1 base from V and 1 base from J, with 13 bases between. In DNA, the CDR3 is TGTGCCAGCAGCTTAGTTGCGGTAGGCACGAACACTGAAGCTTTCTTT. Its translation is CASSLVAVGTNTEAFF.

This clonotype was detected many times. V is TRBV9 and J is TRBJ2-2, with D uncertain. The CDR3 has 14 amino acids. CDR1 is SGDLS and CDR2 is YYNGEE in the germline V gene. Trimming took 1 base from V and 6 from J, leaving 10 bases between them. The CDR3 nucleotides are TGTGCCAGCAGCGTATGGGCAGTCCCCGGGGAGCTGTTTTTT. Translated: CASSVWAVPGELFF.

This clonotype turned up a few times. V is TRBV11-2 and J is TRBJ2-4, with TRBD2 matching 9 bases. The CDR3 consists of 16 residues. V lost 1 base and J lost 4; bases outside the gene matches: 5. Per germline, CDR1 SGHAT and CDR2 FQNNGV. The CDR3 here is CASSLVASGIKNIQYF. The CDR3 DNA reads TGTGCCAGCAGCTTAGTTGCTAGCGGGATTAAAAACATTCAGTACTTC.

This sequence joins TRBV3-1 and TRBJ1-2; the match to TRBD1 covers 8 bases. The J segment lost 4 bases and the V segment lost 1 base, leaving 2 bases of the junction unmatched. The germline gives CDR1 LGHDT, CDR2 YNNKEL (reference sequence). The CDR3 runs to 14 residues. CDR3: CASSQATGAYGYTF. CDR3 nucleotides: TGTGCCAGCAGCCAAGCGACAGGGGCCTATGGCTACACCTTC.

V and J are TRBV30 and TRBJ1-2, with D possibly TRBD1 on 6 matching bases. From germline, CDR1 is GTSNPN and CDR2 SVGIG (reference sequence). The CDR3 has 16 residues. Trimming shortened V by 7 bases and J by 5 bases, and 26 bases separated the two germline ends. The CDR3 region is CAYKSGGSGSLYGYTF. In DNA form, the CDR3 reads TGTGCCTACAAATCGGGGGGCTCGGGGTCTTTATATGGCTACACCTTC.

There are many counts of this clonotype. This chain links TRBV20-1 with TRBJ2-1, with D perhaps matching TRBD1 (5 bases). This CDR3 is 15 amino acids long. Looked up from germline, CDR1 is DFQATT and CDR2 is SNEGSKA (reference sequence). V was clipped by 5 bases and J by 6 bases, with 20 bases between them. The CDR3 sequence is CSAPSQGTWVNEQFF. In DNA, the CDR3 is TGCAGTGCTCCGTCTCAGGGTACTTGGGTCAATGAGCAGTTCTTC.

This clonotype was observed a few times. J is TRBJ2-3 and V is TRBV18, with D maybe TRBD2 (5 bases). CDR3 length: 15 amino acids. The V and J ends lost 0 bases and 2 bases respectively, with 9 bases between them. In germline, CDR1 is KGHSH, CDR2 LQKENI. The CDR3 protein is CASSPPDSHTDTQYF. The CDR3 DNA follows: TGTGCCAGCTCACCACCGGACTCCCACACAGATACGCAGTATTTT.

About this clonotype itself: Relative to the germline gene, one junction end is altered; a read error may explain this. The CDR3 region is CASSPPSYNERFF. CDR3 bases: TGTGCCAGCAGTCCGCCCTCCTACAATGAGCGGTTCTTC. The V call is TRBV3-1, the J call TRBJ2-1; D is uncertain. This CDR3 region has 13 residues. Germline V gene data show CDR1 as LGHDT and CDR2 as YNNKEL (reference sequence).

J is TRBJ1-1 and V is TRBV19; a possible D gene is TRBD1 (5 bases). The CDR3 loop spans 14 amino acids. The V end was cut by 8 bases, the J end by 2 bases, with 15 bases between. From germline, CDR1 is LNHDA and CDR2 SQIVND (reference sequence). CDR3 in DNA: TGTGCCAGTCTCCACCCCGGGGGAAACACTGAAGCTTTCTTT. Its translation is CASLHPGGNTEAFF. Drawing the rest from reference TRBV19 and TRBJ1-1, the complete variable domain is DGGITQSPKYLFRKEGQNVTLSCEQNLNHDAMYWYRQDPGQGLRLIYYSQIVNDFQKGDIAEGYSVSREKKESFPLTVTSAQKNPTAFYLCASLHPGGNTEAFFGQGTRLTVV.

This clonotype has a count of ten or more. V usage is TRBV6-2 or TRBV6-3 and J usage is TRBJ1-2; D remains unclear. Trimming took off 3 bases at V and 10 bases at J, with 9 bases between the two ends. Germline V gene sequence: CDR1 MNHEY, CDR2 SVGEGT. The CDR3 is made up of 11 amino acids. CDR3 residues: CASSYFGIYTF. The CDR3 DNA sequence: TGTGCCAGCAGTTATTTCGGGATCTACACCTTC.

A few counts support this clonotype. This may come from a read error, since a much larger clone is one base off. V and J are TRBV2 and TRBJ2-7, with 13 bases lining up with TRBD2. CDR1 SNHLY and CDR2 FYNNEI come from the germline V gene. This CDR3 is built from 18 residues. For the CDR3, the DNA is TGTGCCTGCAGACCTAGGACTAGCGGGAGTTGGGTCTACTACGAGCAGTACTTC. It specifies CACRPRTSGSWVYYEQYF.

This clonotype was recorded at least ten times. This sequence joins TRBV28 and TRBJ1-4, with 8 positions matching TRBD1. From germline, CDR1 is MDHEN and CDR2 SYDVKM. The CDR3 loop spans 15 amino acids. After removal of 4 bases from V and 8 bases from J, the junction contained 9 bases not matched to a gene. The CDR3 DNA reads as TGTGCCAGCAGTTCTGGGCAGGGGGCAGGAGAAAAACTGTTTTTT. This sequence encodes CASSSGQGAGEKLFF.

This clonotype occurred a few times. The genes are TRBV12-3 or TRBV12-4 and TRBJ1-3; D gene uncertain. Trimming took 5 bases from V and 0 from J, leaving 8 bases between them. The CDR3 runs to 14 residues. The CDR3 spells CASSPRNSGNTIYF. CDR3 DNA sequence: TGTGCCAGCAGTCCGAGGAACTCTGGAAACACCATATATTTT.

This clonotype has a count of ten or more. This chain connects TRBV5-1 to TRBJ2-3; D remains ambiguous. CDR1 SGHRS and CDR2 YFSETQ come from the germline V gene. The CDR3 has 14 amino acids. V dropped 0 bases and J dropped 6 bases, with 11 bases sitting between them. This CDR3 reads CASSLGERRDTQYF. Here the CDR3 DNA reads TGCGCCAGCAGCTTGGGAGAAAGACGTGATACGCAGTATTTT.